Following are 27 T cell receptor beta chains from one sample sequenced in a study of blood T cell repertoires in COVID-19. The repertoire was sequenced with immunoSEQ multiplex PCR; TCRdb's copy has only in-frame clones and lacks some. The sample contains 260,000 or so clones, 88% of which appear only once. The specimen was peripheral blood. The receptors stem from a human donor in a cohort sampled during active COVID-19.

The chain has TRBV27 and TRBJ1-2; 7 bases match TRBD1. This CDR3 contains 14 residues. Trimming removed 3 bases from V and 2 bases from J; junction bases left unmatched: 3. Germline loops: CDR1 MNHEY, CDR2 SMNVEV (reference sequence). CDR3 nucleotides: TGTGCCAGCAGTTTTGGGGGACAGAACTATGGCTACACCTTC. Its translation: CASSFGGQNYGYTF.

In this sample, this clone turned up once. The V and J genes are TRBV9 and TRBJ2-2; 7 bases align to TRBD2. V was pared by 1 base and J by 5 bases, with 2 bases of the junction left unmatched. This CDR3 comprises 14 residues. Per the germline V gene, CDR1 is SGDLS and CDR2 is YYNGEE. The CDR3 spells CASSVTGGTGELFF. The CDR3 DNA sequence: TGTGCCAGCAGCGTAACCGGGGGGACCGGGGAGCTGTTTTTT.

The chain uses TRBV30 and TRBJ1-4; 10 bases fit TRBD1. CDR1 and CDR2 from the germline V gene are GTSNPN and SVGIG (reference sequence). J lost 8 bases, V lost 2 bases, and 5 bases had no gene match. The CDR3 spans 14 residues. The CDR3 region is CAWSKRTGGEKLFF. The CDR3, as DNA: TGTGCCTGGAGTAAACGGACAGGGGGAGAAAAACTGTTTTTT.

This chain connects TRBV28 to TRBJ1-1; 7 bases map to TRBD1. Germline CDR1 reads MDHEN; CDR2 reads SYDVKM. This CDR3 comprises 14 residues. The V and J ends lost 5 bases and 6 bases, in that order; junction bases with no gene match: 9. CDR3 nucleotide sequence: TGTGCCAGCAGTGGAATGGGACAGAGGCCTGAAGCTTTCTTT. Translation gives CASSGMGQRPEAFF.

The chain combines TRBV7-9 with TRBJ2-7; 13 nucleotides match TRBD2. Germline values: CDR1 SEHNR, CDR2 FQNEAQ (reference sequence). V lost 3 bases, J lost 4 bases, and 6 bases stayed unmatched. The CDR3 totals 16 residues. This CDR3 is CASSFETGLAGYEQYF. For the CDR3, the DNA is TGTGCCAGCAGCTTCGAGACGGGACTAGCGGGGTACGAGCAGTACTTC.

The rearrangement joins TRBV28 to TRBJ1-4, with a possible D match to TRBD1 (5 bases). From germline, CDR1 is MDHEN and CDR2 SYDVKM. V dropped 6 bases and J dropped 0 bases, with 11 bases sitting between them. The CDR3 sequence is 15 residues long. In DNA, the CDR3 is TGTGCCAGCAGCCCCCAGACAGCAACTAATGAAAAACTGTTTTTT. This codes for CASSPQTATNEKLFF.

V is TRBV6-2 or TRBV6-3 and J is TRBJ2-3, with 11 positions matching TRBD2. The CDR3 sequence is 17 residues long. Trimming cost V 0 bases and J 5 bases; bases outside gene matches: 7. The germline gives CDR1 MNHEY, CDR2 SVGEGT. The CDR3 region is CASSYSSSGGPLDTQYF. In DNA, the CDR3 is TGTGCCAGCAGTTACTCCTCTAGCGGGGGGCCTTTAGATACGCAGTATTTT.

The CDR3 protein is CASSQAGAGNTIYF. CDR3 bases: TGCGCCAGCAGCCAAGCAGGGGCCGGAAACACCATATATTTT. V usage is TRBV4-3 and J usage is TRBJ1-3; weak D call: TRBD1 (6 bases). This CDR3 spans 14 amino acids. The ends were cut back, 1 base at V and 4 bases at J, with 8 bases in the middle. Germline V gene sequence: CDR1 LGHNA, CDR2 YSLEER.

This clone showed up just once. The chain combines TRBV12-5 with TRBJ1-1; maybe TRBD1 (6 bases). From germline, CDR1 is LGHNT and CDR2 FRNRAP. Trimming removed 5 bases at V and 3 bases at J, with 13 bases between. This CDR3 is built from 14 residues. DNA of the CDR3: TGTGCTAGTGGTCAGCTCAGGGGTTACACTGAAGCTTTCTTT. It yields the protein CASGQLRGYTEAFF.

The J gene is TRBJ2-3, the V gene TRBV11-2; no definite D call. V was trimmed by 5 bases and J by 3 bases, leaving 15 bases between them. Germline CDR1 SGHAT, CDR2 FQNNGV. This CDR3 is 15 amino acids long. Here the CDR3 reads CASSRSSDGTDTQYF. The CDR3 DNA follows: TGTGCCAGCAGCCGGAGTTCTGACGGGACAGATACGCAGTATTTT.

This clone has just one count. The rearrangement links TRBV7-8 to TRBJ2-7; 8 bases align to TRBD1. Losses at the gene ends were 0 bases for V and 2 bases for J; bases not matched to a gene: 9. The CDR3 covers 17 residues. In germline, CDR1 is SGHVS, CDR2 FQNEAQ. The CDR3 region has the DNA TGTGCCAGCAGCTTAGCTTACTATGGACAGGGAGCCTACGAGCAGTACTTC. Translation gives CASSLAYYGQGAYEQYF.

V gene TRBV9 combines with J gene TRBJ2-7; the match to TRBD2 covers 8 bases. Looked up from germline, CDR1 is SGDLS and CDR2 is YYNGEE. The CDR3 extends over 16 amino acids. V shed 3 bases, J shed 6 bases, and the junction held 14 bases outside the gene matches. CDR3 sequence (DNA): TGTGCCAGCAGCGCGGGAGGGGGTGGAGCGTGGATCGAGCAGTACTTC. Protein sequence: CASSAGGGGAWIEQYF. Looking up the rest from reference TRBV9 and TRBJ2-7 gives the full variable domain: DSGVTQTPKHLITATGQRVTLRCSPRSGDLSVYWYQQSLDQGLQFLIQYYNGEERAKGNILERFSAQQFPDLHSELNLSSLELGDSALYFCASSAGGGGAWIEQYFGPGTRLTVT.

This clone showed up just a few times. The chain joins TRBV7-8 to TRBJ2-7, with D maybe TRBD1 (5 bases). The germline V gene encodes CDR1 SGHVS and CDR2 FQNEAQ. The germline V and J ends were trimmed by 7 bases and 2 bases, with 18 bases remaining between them. The CDR3 spans 15 residues. CDR3 nucleotide sequence: TGTGCCAGCACGGACACCGAAATAATAACCTACGAGCAGTACTTC. Translation gives CASTDTEIITYEQYF.

This clone has ten or more counts. The chain links TRBV27 to TRBJ2-7; the D gene is possibly TRBD2 (5 bases). This CDR3 has 17 residues. CDR1 is MNHEY and CDR2 is SMNVEV in the germline V gene (reference sequence). V lost 5 bases and J lost 3, with 23 bases in between. The CDR3 DNA sequence: TGTGCCAGCAGTGCGTTTGTGGACGAAACGGGATTCTACGAGCAGTACTTC. This sequence encodes CASSAFVDETGFYEQYF.

CDR3 protein: CASSLTGDSPGYTF. CDR3 coding DNA: TGTGCCAGCAGCTTAACAGGGGATAGCCCTGGCTACACCTTC. This chain connects TRBV5-5 to TRBJ1-2, with 7 bases matching TRBD1. The junction had 8 bases not matched to a gene; V was cut back by 2 bases and J by 7 bases. Per the germline V gene, CDR1 is SGHKS and CDR2 is YYEKEE (reference sequence). This CDR3 has 14 residues.

The chain uses TRBV6-2 or TRBV6-3 and TRBJ2-2; TRBD1 aligns across 7 bases. The CDR3 extends over 17 amino acids. The V gene's germline CDR1 is MNHEY and CDR2 SVGEGT. The V gene end was trimmed by 6 bases and the J gene end by 3 bases; junction bases not matched to a gene: 13. The CDR3 DNA reads TGTGCCAGCAGCCCAACACGCACAGGGGATGACACCGGGGAGCTGTTTTTT. Translating gives CASSPTRTGDDTGELFF.

The chain has TRBV29-1 and TRBJ1-3; a weak D match, TRBD1 (6 bases). V lost 6 bases and J 0 bases, leaving 12 bases between the germline ends. The CDR3 is 14 residues long. Germline V gene lookup returns CDR1 SQVTM and CDR2 ANQGSEA. The DNA for the CDR3 is TGCAGCGTCGGGGGGGCTAGCTCTGGAAACACCATATATTTT. Protein sequence: CSVGGASSGNTIYF.

The table lists this clone with a count of one. V gene TRBV2 combines with J gene TRBJ1-6; D might be TRBD1 (5 bases). This CDR3 spans 13 amino acids. From germline, CDR1 is SNHLY and CDR2 FYNNEI. Trimming stripped 6 bases from V and 10 bases from J, with 13 bases between. The CDR3 bases are TGTGCCAGCAGGAGCGGGGCATGGTCACCCCTCCACTTT. Its protein product is CASRSGAWSPLHF. The complete variable domain, with remaining parts taken from reference TRBV2 and TRBJ1-6, reads EPEVTQTPSHQVTQMGQEVILRCVPISNHLYFYWYRQILGQKVEFLVSFYNNEISEKSEIFDDQFSVERPDGSNFTLKIRSTKLEDSAMYFCASRSGAWSPLHFGNGTRLTVT.

This rearrangement joins TRBV5-1 to TRBJ1-2, with 8 bases lining up with TRBD1. CDR3 length equals 17 residues. Germline V gene sequence: CDR1 SGHRS, CDR2 YFSETQ. V gave up 3 bases and J gave up 0 bases; unmatched junction bases: 10. The DNA for the CDR3 is TGCGCCAGCAGCTCCGTCCCGGGACAGGTGACTAACTATGGCTACACCTTC. Residues: CASSSVPGQVTNYGYTF.

The rearrangement uses TRBV5-4 and TRBJ2-7, with TRBD2 as a possible D gene (5 bases). This CDR3 spans 14 amino acids. CDR1 is SGHNT and CDR2 is YYREEE in the germline V gene (reference sequence). Trimming cost V 1 base and J 6 bases, with 14 bases left between them. This CDR3 is CASSLIASRSEQYF. Here the CDR3 DNA reads TGTGCCAGCAGCTTGATTGCTAGCCGTAGCGAGCAGTACTTC.

The chain uses TRBV30 and TRBJ2-7; no reliable D call. There are 16 residues in the CDR3. CDR1 is GTSNPN and CDR2 is SVGIG in the germline V gene (reference sequence). Between the trimmed V and J ends, which lost 6 bases and 2 bases, there was a span of 23 bases. The CDR3 DNA follows: TGTGCCTGTGACATTTATTTTGAGACCCTCACCTACGAGCAGTACTTC. This translates into CACDIYFETLTYEQYF. Together with reference TRBV30 and TRBJ2-7, the CDR3 gives the full variable domain: SQTIHQWPATLVQPVGSPLSLECTVEGTSNPNLYWYRQAAGRGLQLLFYSVGIGQISSEVPQNLSASRPQDRQFILSSKKLLLSDSGFYLCACDIYFETLTYEQYFGPGTRLTVT.

V and J are TRBV7-9 and TRBJ1-1, with D perhaps matching TRBD1 (6 bases). Per the germline V gene, CDR1 is SEHNR and CDR2 is FQNEAQ (reference sequence). V was trimmed by 4 bases and J by 11 bases, leaving 20 bases between them. The CDR3 totals 14 residues. The CDR3: CASSSGQTPPWAFF. In DNA form, the CDR3 reads TGTGCCAGCAGCTCTGGACAGACGCCCCCCTGGGCTTTCTTT.

The gene calls are TRBV7-2 and TRBJ1-2, with 9 positions matching TRBD1. In germline, CDR1 is SGHTA, CDR2 FQGNSA. The CDR3 is made up of 17 amino acids. J was trimmed by 4 bases and V by 5 bases; bases with no gene match: 14. DNA of the CDR3: TGTGCCAGCAGCCCTCAAGGCGCACAGGGGGCAATCTATGGCTACACCTTC. Protein product: CASSPQGAQGAIYGYTF.

The chain is built from TRBV6-2 or TRBV6-3 and TRBJ1-1, with unresolved D. Between the trimmed V and J ends, which lost 3 bases and 4 bases, there was a span of 9 bases. Per the germline V gene, CDR1 is MNHEY and CDR2 is SVGEGT. CDR3 length equals 13 residues. This chain's CDR3 is CASSYVRGTEAFF. The CDR3 DNA sequence: TGTGCCAGCAGTTATGTGCGGGGCACTGAAGCTTTCTTT.

The J gene is TRBJ2-6, the V gene TRBV3-1 (or the pseudogene TRBV3-2); D unresolved. CDR1 is LGHDT, CDR2 YNNKEL, per germline (reference sequence). The CDR3 loop spans 14 amino acids. Trimming stripped 1 base from V and 4 bases from J, with 5 bases between. The CDR3 DNA follows: TGTGCCAGCAGCCAAGTTTTAGGGGCCAACGTCCTGACTTTC. Translating gives CASSQVLGANVLTF.

This clone was recorded a few times. The chain combines TRBV7-8 with TRBJ1-6, with 10 nucleotides matching TRBD1. Germline V gene lookup returns CDR1 SGHVS and CDR2 FQNEAQ. The CDR3 is 18 amino acids. The V gene end was trimmed by 6 bases and the J gene end by 6 bases; junction bases not matched to a gene: 14. The DNA of the CDR3 is TGTGCCAGCAGTTCCGCCCTCACCCGACAGGGGGCTAATTCACCCCTCCACTTT. Translation: CASSSALTRQGANSPLHF.

The rearrangement joins TRBV7-8 to TRBJ1-1; D unclear. The CDR3 spans 17 residues. Germline-derived CDR1 and CDR2 are SGHVS and FQNEAQ. Between the trimmed V and J ends, which lost 2 bases and 0 bases, there was a span of 16 bases. CDR3 loop: CASSLNRLTSVNTEAFF. The CDR3 nucleotides are TGTGCCAGCAGCTTAAACCGCCTGACTTCAGTGAACACTGAAGCTTTCTTT.